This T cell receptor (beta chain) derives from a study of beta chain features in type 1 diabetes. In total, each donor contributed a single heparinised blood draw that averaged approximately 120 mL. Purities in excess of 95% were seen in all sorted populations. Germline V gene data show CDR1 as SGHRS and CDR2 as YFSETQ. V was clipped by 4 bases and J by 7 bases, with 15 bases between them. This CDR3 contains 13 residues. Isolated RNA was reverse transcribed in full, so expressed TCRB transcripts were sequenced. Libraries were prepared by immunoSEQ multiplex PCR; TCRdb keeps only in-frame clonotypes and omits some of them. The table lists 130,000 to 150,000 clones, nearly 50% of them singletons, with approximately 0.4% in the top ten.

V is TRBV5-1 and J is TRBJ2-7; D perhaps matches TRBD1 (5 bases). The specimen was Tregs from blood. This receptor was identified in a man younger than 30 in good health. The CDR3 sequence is CASSQGARLEQYF. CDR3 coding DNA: TGCGCCAGCAGCCAGGGCGCCCGCCTGGAGCAGTACTTC. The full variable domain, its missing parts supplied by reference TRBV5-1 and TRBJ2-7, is KAGVTQTPRYLIKTRGQQVTLSCSPISGHRSVSWYQQTPGQGLQFLFEYFSETQRNKGNFPGRFSGRQFSNSRSEMNVSTLELGDSALYLCASSQGARLEQYFGPGTRLTVT.